A single sample gave rise to the 24 T cell receptor beta chains below, sequenced in a study of shared clonotypes between healthy human individuals (dated by TCRdb to about 2020). Libraries were prepared through the immunoSEQ multiplex PCR assay. TCRdb re-hosts the immuneACCESS table, in-frame sequences only. Its copies lack some clones; in the studies checked, an unresolved V gene accounts for under half of them, and the cause for the rest is not known. The sample table records 75,000 to 100,000 clones; less than 50% of these occur just once. The ten most abundant clones make up about 14% of the sample. The sequencing input was PBMCs. These receptors were obtained from a woman aged 35 to 49 in good health. Some clones in this sample may be carry-over from other donors' samples.

This clone has ten or more counts. The chain links TRBV6-1 to TRBJ2-7, with a weak D call TRBD1 (6 bases). The V and J ends lost 0 bases and 6 bases respectively, with 15 bases between them. The CDR3 has 15 residues. Germline lookup yields CDR1 MNHNS and CDR2 SASEGT. CDR3 in amino acids: CASSEAAGTRSEQYF. The CDR3 DNA reads as TGTGCCAGCAGTGAAGCGGCCGGGACAAGAAGCGAGCAGTACTTC.

This clone was seen ten or more times. The gene calls are TRBV30 and TRBJ2-7; D is perhaps TRBD1 or TRBD2 (5 bases each). There are 14 residues in the CDR3. Germline values: CDR1 GTSNPN, CDR2 SVGIG (reference sequence). The V end lost 0 bases, the J end lost 5 bases, and 14 bases lay between the germline ends. The CDR3 coding sequence is TGTGCCTGGAGTGTACAACCTCTGGGGGACGAGCAGTACTTC. Protein product: CAWSVQPLGDEQYF.

This clone has more than one count but fewer than ten. The V gene is TRBV18, the J gene TRBJ2-1; maybe TRBD1 (5 bases). Germline V gene data show CDR1 as KGHSH and CDR2 as LQKENI. The CDR3 runs to 16 residues. With 0 bases removed from V and 3 bases from J, the gap between germline ends came to 12 bases. The CDR3 here is CASSPPMAGRYNEQFF. The CDR3 nucleotides read TGTGCCAGCTCACCACCTATGGCAGGGCGCTACAATGAGCAGTTCTTC.

The table lists this clone with a few counts. CDR3 region: CASSLGQGKTEAFF. The CDR3 DNA reads TGCGCCAGCAGCTTGGGGCAGGGGAAGACTGAAGCTTTCTTT. The V and J genes are TRBV5-1 and TRBJ1-1; tentative D call: TRBD1 (6 bases). The germline CDR1 and CDR2 sequences are SGHRS and YFSETQ. The CDR3 contains 14 residues. Trimming removed 0 bases from V and 5 bases from J, with 11 bases in between.

The chain combines TRBV28 with TRBJ2-5; 8 nucleotides line up with TRBD1. The DNA end favors TRBJ2-7, so the J call may be wrong. The CDR3 is made up of 17 amino acids. Germline CDR1 reads MDHEN; CDR2 reads SYDVKM. The CDR3 region has the DNA TGTGCCAGCAGTTTAAGGTTAGGGCAGGGGGCTTTCTACGAGCAGTACTTC. Translated: CASSLRLGQGAFYEQYF.

This clone was seen more than once but under ten times. The rearrangement uses TRBV7-8 and TRBJ2-5; TRBD2 agrees at 9 bases. Losses at the gene ends were 1 base for V and 5 bases for J; bases not matched to a gene: 8. Germline V gives CDR1 SGHVS, CDR2 FQNEAQ. This CDR3 contains 16 residues. CDR3 in amino acids: CASSLGRGRAWETQYF. CDR3 nucleotides: TGTGCCAGCAGCTTAGGTCGCGGGAGGGCTTGGGAGACCCAGTACTTC.

This clone was observed a few times. This chain uses TRBV10-3 with TRBJ2-7; a possible D gene is TRBD2 (6 bases). This CDR3 is 13 amino acids long. Germline CDR1 reads ENHRY; CDR2 reads SYGVKD. V lost 10 bases and J lost 3, with 16 bases in between. The DNA of the CDR3 is TGTGCCAGCAGCCTTGTGGGGGGCTACGAGCAGTACTTC. Translating it yields CASSLVGGYEQYF.

This clone was found a few times. The J gene is TRBJ2-5, the V gene TRBV10-3, with D possibly TRBD1 on 5 matching bases. The J call is uncertain, as TRBJ2-7 better fits the DNA end. From germline, CDR1 is ENHRY and CDR2 SYGVKD. This CDR3 comprises 15 residues. The CDR3 is CAISDLGQGGNEQYF. The DNA of the CDR3 is TGTGCCATCAGTGATTTAGGCCAGGGTGGTAACGAGCAGTACTTC.

V is TRBV5-4 and J is TRBJ2-3, with D possibly being TRBD2 (5 bases). V dropped 4 bases and J dropped 2 bases, with 23 bases sitting between them. This CDR3 has 18 amino acids. Germline CDR1 reads SGHNT; CDR2 reads YYREEE (reference sequence). The CDR3, as DNA: TGTGCCAGCAGCCAATACCTCTCCCAGCGGTTGGCCACAGATACGCAGTATTTT. Its translation: CASSQYLSQRLATDTQYF.

This chain links TRBV10-2 with TRBJ2-1; TRBD2 matches at 10 bases. CDR1 is WSHSY and CDR2 is SAAADI in the germline V gene. The length of the CDR3 is 14 residues. V shed 6 bases and J 12 bases; nucleotides not matched to a gene: 11. The DNA of the CDR3 is TGCGCCAGCAGGACTAGCGGGTCACTCGGAGGGCAGTTCTTC. The encoded protein is CASRTSGSLGGQFF.

This clone is classed as medium-sized (0.01 to 0.1%). In the same sample, other DNA sequences code for this CDR3. The rearrangement uses TRBV25-1 and TRBJ1-4; 8 bases are shared with TRBD1. The CDR3 contains 15 residues. The germline V gene encodes CDR1 MGHDK and CDR2 SYGVNS. V lost 0 bases, J lost 5 bases, and 2 bases stayed unmatched. The CDR3 coding sequence is TGTGCCAGCAGTGAATATACAGGGGGAAATGAAAAACTGTTTTTT. Amino acid sequence: CASSEYTGGNEKLFF.

V gene TRBV7-8 combines with J gene TRBJ1-2; 7 positions match TRBD1. The V and J ends lost 4 bases and 4 bases, in that order; junction bases with no gene match: 3. The CDR3 length is 13 residues. CDR1 is SGHVS and CDR2 is FQNEAQ in the germline V gene. CDR3 region: CASSSTGPYGYTF. CDR3 sequence (DNA): TGTGCCAGCAGCTCGACAGGGCCCTATGGCTACACCTTC.

Note on this clone: At the DNA level, this CDR3 is encoded by other sequences in the same sample as well. This chain joins TRBV30 and TRBJ1-4; a weak D match, TRBD1 (5 bases). From germline, CDR1 is GTSNPN and CDR2 SVGIG (reference sequence). V lost 5 bases, J lost 4 bases, and 11 bases lay in between. The CDR3 totals 13 residues. Here the CDR3 reads CAWRDGFNEKLFF. The CDR3 region has the DNA TGTGCCTGGCGGGACGGCTTTAATGAAAAACTGTTTTTT.

The chain couples TRBV27 to TRBJ1-2; TRBD1 matches at 10 bases. With V trimmed by 4 bases and J by 3 bases, 2 bases remained unmatched. The CDR3 covers 14 residues. Germline CDR1 MNHEY, CDR2 SMNVEV (reference sequence). CDR3 protein: CASSSGTGDYGYTF. For the CDR3, the DNA is TGTGCCAGCAGTTCCGGGACAGGGGACTATGGCTACACCTTC.

Ten or more counts support this clone. V is TRBV5-5 and J is TRBJ2-4; maybe TRBD1 (6 bases). Germline V gene lookup returns CDR1 SGHKS and CDR2 YYEKEE (reference sequence). Between the trimmed V and J ends, which lost 6 bases and 2 bases, there was a span of 12 bases. The CDR3 runs to 14 residues. The CDR3 DNA reads TGTGCCAGCACCAAACAGGGAACCAAAAACATTCAGTACTTC. As protein: CASTKQGTKNIQYF. The full variable domain, with the rest looked up from reference TRBV5-5 and TRBJ2-4, is DAGVTQSPTHLIKTRGQQVTLRCSPISGHKSVSWYQQVLGQGPQFIFQYYEKEERGRGNFPDRFSARQFPNYSSELNVNALLLGDSALYLCASTKQGTKNIQYFGAGTRLSVL.

The V call is TRBV28, the J call TRBJ2-7; TRBD1 is a possible D gene (7 bases). Germline V CDR1 and CDR2: MDHEN, SYDVKM. V dropped 0 bases and J dropped 3 bases, with 15 bases sitting between them. This CDR3 spans 16 amino acids. The DNA of the CDR3 is TGTGCCAGCAGTTTATGGCGGAGGGGGCGAGACTACGAGCAGTACTTC. Translation gives CASSLWRRGRDYEQYF.

At least ten counts were recorded for this clone. This chain uses TRBV27 with TRBJ2-1; 8 bases are shared with TRBD2. Unmatched junction bases numbered 13, after V lost 6 bases and J lost 3 bases. The CDR3 loop spans 17 amino acids. The germline V gene encodes CDR1 MNHEY and CDR2 SMNVEV (reference sequence). The CDR3, as DNA: TGTGCCAGCAGAGGTCCAGCGGGAGTTATTGGCTACAATGAGCAGTTCTTC. Amino acid sequence: CASRGPAGVIGYNEQFF.

This clone has ten or more counts. The CDR3 DNA follows: TGTGCCAGCAGCGCCCTAATCCAACTGAACACTGAAGCTTTCTTT. It specifies CASSALIQLNTEAFF. This chain connects TRBV7-2 to TRBJ1-1; no clear D gene. In germline, CDR1 is SGHTA, CDR2 FQGNSA. V was trimmed by 5 bases and J by 0 bases, leaving 13 bases between them. The CDR3 has 15 amino acids.

The gene calls are TRBV5-4 and TRBJ2-7; TRBD1 matches 9 bases. In germline, CDR1 is SGHNT, CDR2 YYREEE (reference sequence). The junction had 2 bases not matched to a gene; V was cut back by 1 base and J by 0 bases. This CDR3 comprises 15 residues. CDR3 residues: CASSLRDRDSYEQYF. The CDR3 DNA reads TGTGCCAGCAGCTTGAGGGACAGGGACTCCTACGAGCAGTACTTC. Filled out from reference TRBV5-4 and TRBJ2-7, the complete variable domain reads ETGVTQSPTHLIKTRGQQVTLRCSSQSGHNTVSWYQQALGQGPQFIFQYYREEENGRGNFPPRFSGLQFPNYSSELNVNALELDDSALYLCASSLRDRDSYEQYFGPGTRLTVT.

This clone was seen repeatedly, ten times or more. This sequence joins TRBV5-4 and TRBJ1-2; a possible D gene is TRBD1 (6 bases). The CDR3 contains 17 residues. Germline V gives CDR1 SGHNT, CDR2 YYREEE (reference sequence). V lost 4 bases and J lost 3, with 22 bases in between. The CDR3: CASSPGKGPSGDYGYTF. The CDR3 nucleotides read TGTGCCAGCAGCCCAGGTAAAGGCCCGTCAGGGGACTATGGCTACACCTTC.

The chain carries TRBV4-1 and TRBJ2-6; D gene uncertain. Trimming left V 1 base short and J 0 bases short, with 4 bases between. The CDR3 length is 15 residues. Germline CDR1 MGHRA, CDR2 YSYEKL. In DNA, the CDR3 is TGCGCCAGCAGCCAAGCCTCCTCTGGGGCCAACGTCCTGACTTTC. As protein: CASSQASSGANVLTF.

This clone was detected only a few times. This chain uses TRBV7-2 with TRBJ1-6; the D is unclear. Trimming stripped 1 base from V and 2 bases from J, with 15 bases between. Germline V gene data show CDR1 as SGHTA and CDR2 as FQGNSA. This CDR3 region has 18 residues. CDR3 region: CASSLEFVGRTYNSPLHF. CDR3 nucleotide sequence: TGTGCCAGCAGCTTAGAGTTCGTGGGGAGGACCTATAATTCACCCCTCCACTTT.

Only a few counts were recorded for this clone. The V and J genes are TRBV28 and TRBJ1-2; a weak D match, TRBD1 (6 bases). The V end was cut by 2 bases, the J end by 2 bases, with 9 bases between. The germline V gene encodes CDR1 MDHEN and CDR2 SYDVKM. The CDR3 length is 14 residues. Here the CDR3 reads CASSLGGGNYGYTF. The CDR3 nucleotides are TGTGCCAGCAGTTTAGGGGGCGGCAACTATGGCTACACCTTC.

This clone was counted between two and nine times. This CDR3 is missing its conserved last phenylalanine or tryptophan, likely due to a read error. The chain's CDR3 is CAWAEQGKGDQPQHI. The DNA of the CDR3 is TGTGCCTGGGCCGAACAGGGGAAGGGGGATCAGCCCCAGCATATC. V and J are TRBV30 and TRBJ1-5, with TRBD1 matching 7 bases. The CDR3 loop spans 15 amino acids. Germline V gene lookup returns CDR1 GTSNPN and CDR2 SVGIG (reference sequence). The ends lost 5 bases at V and 5 bases at J; junction bases unmatched: 12.